A selection of T cell receptor beta chains follows, all from one sample in a study of PD-1 blockade in mismatch repair-deficient tumors. Method: immunoSEQ multiplex PCR; TCRdb's copy keeps in-frame clones and lacks some. This sample has tens of thousands of clones, with roughly 78% found just once. Sequencing used peripheral blood, obtained 4 weeks after starting pembrolizumab. These receptors all stem from an adult with mismatch repair-deficient cancer. CDR3s include the opening cysteine and the closing phenylalanine or tryptophan. D genes are given only for firm matches. Size tells how often a clone was seen (once, few, many) or the class of an expanded clone, and some rows leave it out.

CDR3aa,CDR3nt,abundance,v_gene,d_gene,j_gene
CASSYLGGSTDTQYF,TGTGCCAGCAGTTATTTGGGCGGTAGCACAGATACGCAGTATTTT,few,TRBV6-5,.,TRBJ2-3
CASSPGVRGREQYF,TGTGCCAGCAGCCCTGGGGTCCGGGGACGAGAGCAGTACTTC,once,TRBV5-4,.,TRBJ2-7
CAIGTGGVQPQHF,TGTGCCATCGGGACAGGGGGGGTTCAGCCCCAGCATTTT,.,TRBV6-6,TRBD1,TRBJ1-5
CASSLPSGGAGQPQHF,TGTGCCAGCAGTTTACCCTCAGGGGGCGCGGGTCAGCCCCAGCATTTT,few,TRBV28,TRBD1,TRBJ1-5
CASSLDPGSGNTIYF,TGCGCCAGCAGCCTGGACCCCGGCTCTGGAAACACCATATATTTT,.,TRBV4-1,.,TRBJ1-3
CASSLAWGSGTEAFF,TGTGCCAGCAGCTTAGCGTGGGGGTCAGGGACTGAAGCTTTCTTT,.,TRBV7-8,.,TRBJ1-1
CASSFGQELETQYF,TGTGCCAGCAGCTTCGGCCAAGAGTTAGAGACCCAGTACTTC,.,TRBV7-2,.,TRBJ2-5
CASSFRGSSLEQYF,TGTGCCAGCAGTTTCAGGGGTTCCTCCCTCGAGCAGTACTTC,.,TRBV2,.,TRBJ2-7
CASRPTGANVLTF,TGTGCCAGCAGGCCTACGGGGGCCAACGTCCTGACTTTC,.,TRBV2,.,TRBJ2-6
CAWSLIEDTEAFF,TGTGCCTGGAGTCTGATCGAGGACACTGAAGCTTTCTTT,.,TRBV30,.,TRBJ1-1
CASVRSLGSGTQYF,TGTGCCAGCGTACGATCACTAGGTTCGGGGACCCAGTACTTC,.,TRBV5-5,.,TRBJ2-5
CASAKGTTGYEQYF,TGTGCCAGCGCTAAGGGGACGACGGGGTACGAGCAGTACTTC,.,TRBV7-2,.,TRBJ2-7
CASSLGGGSNEKLFF,TGTGCCAGCAGCTTGGGTGGTGGGTCGAATGAAAAACTGTTTTTT,once,TRBV7-2,.,TRBJ1-4
CASSPFGSANTGELFF,TGTGCCAGCTCACCCTTCGGGAGTGCGAACACCGGGGAGCTGTTTTTT,.,TRBV18,.,TRBJ2-2
CAWSRGLRWNTEAFF,TGTGCCTGGTCCAGAGGTTTGAGGTGGAACACTGAAGCTTTCTTT,.,TRBV30,.,TRBJ1-1
CASSQDLGTDTQYF,TGTGCCAGCAGCCAAGATTTAGGGACAGATACGCAGTATTTT,once,TRBV4-2,.,TRBJ2-3
CASKEIKREKLFF,TGTGCCAGCAAAGAGATCAAGAGGGAAAAACTGTTTTTT,.,TRBV11-3,.,TRBJ1-4
CASSVRGITDTQYF,TGCGCCAGCAGCGTCAGGGGGATCACAGATACGCAGTATTTT,.,TRBV5-1,TRBD1,TRBJ2-3
CASSRRSSGNTIYF,TGTGCCAGCAGTCGCCGGAGCTCTGGAAACACCATATATTTT,once,TRBV6-5,.,TRBJ1-3
CASSPPQNIQYF,TGTGCCAGTAGTCCCCCCCAAAACATTCAGTACTTC,.,TRBV19,.,TRBJ2-4
CASSLGFQSTYEQYF,TGTGCCAGCAGCTTAGGTTTTCAGTCAACCTACGAGCAGTACTTC,.,TRBV7-8,.,TRBJ2-7
CASSPAGRAYEQYF,TGTGCCAGCTCGCCAGCGGGACGAGCCTACGAGCAGTACTTC,few,TRBV18,TRBD2,TRBJ2-7
CASGLLETQYF,TGTGCTAGTGGTTTGCTGGAGACCCAGTACTTC,few,TRBV12-5,.,TRBJ2-5
CASSGGTSGNSYNEQFF,TGTGCCAGCAGTGGAGGGACTAGCGGGAACTCCTACAATGAGCAGTTCTTC,.,TRBV9,TRBD2,TRBJ2-1
CASRASGNTIYF,TGTGCCAGCCGCGCCTCTGGAAACACCATATATTTT,.,TRBV25-1,.,TRBJ1-3
CASSLDRYQPQHF,TGTGCCAGCAGTCTAGACAGGTATCAGCCCCAGCATTTT,.,TRBV27,.,TRBJ1-5
CASSLMQETQYF,TGTGCCAGCAGCTTGATGCAAGAGACCCAGTACTTC,.,TRBV5-6,.,TRBJ2-5
CASSPSGDGTQYF,TGTGCCAGCTCACCATCGGGGGACGGGACCCAGTACTTC,.,TRBV18,.,TRBJ2-5
CASSLLGDRGISGANVLTF,TGTGCCAGCAGTTTGTTGGGGGACAGGGGGATCTCTGGGGCCAACGTCCTGACTTTC,.,TRBV27,TRBD1,TRBJ2-6
CASSQVQDTGELFF,TGCGCCAGCAGCCAAGTACAAGACACCGGGGAGCTGTTTTTT,few,TRBV4-3,.,TRBJ2-2
CASTPGPDPYEQYF,TGTGCCAGCACCCCGGGACCTGACCCCTACGAGCAGTACTTC,.,TRBV9,.,TRBJ2-7
CASTQTSGIQETQYF,TGTGCCAGTACCCAGACTAGCGGGATCCAAGAGACCCAGTACTTC,.,TRBV19,TRBD2,TRBJ2-5
CSVRQGDTEAFF,TGCAGCGTAAGACAGGGGGACACTGAAGCTTTCTTT,once,TRBV29-1,TRBD1,TRBJ1-1
CTSSQGPSGSNEQYF,TGCACCAGCAGCCAAGGGCCTAGCGGGAGCAACGAGCAGTACTTC,.,TRBV1,.,TRBJ2-7
CASSPTGGGGAEQFF,TGTGCCAGCTCCCCGACAGGGGGCGGGGGGGCTGAGCAGTTCTTC,few,TRBV18,.,TRBJ2-1
CASSILQGSTEAFF,TGTGCCAGTAGTATCTTACAGGGTAGCACTGAAGCTTTCTTT,.,TRBV19,.,TRBJ1-1
CASSLALTYEQYF,TGTGCCAGCAGCTTAGCTCTAACCTACGAGCAGTACTTC,.,TRBV11-3,.,TRBJ2-7